The sequence of this TCR beta chain was determined in a study of cytotoxic CD8 clonotypes in ibrutinib-treated CLL. The wider study: Response specimens were obtained following a median treatment duration of about twelve months, with a range of 6 to 36. Study findings and constraints: Upon ibrutinib response clonality rose, and upon progression it fell back toward baseline.

Some clones are missing from TCRdb's copy, which holds only in-frame ones; the method was immunoSEQ multiplex PCR. The sample has roughly 250,000 clones; roughly 74% are singletons. Regarding this clone: Its antigen is unidentified.

Germline CDR1 reads SGDLS; CDR2 reads YYNGEE. There are 12 residues in the CDR3. V was shortened by 3 bases and J by 5 bases, with 8 bases between the two germline ends. The V and J genes are TRBV9 and TRBJ1-2, with D maybe TRBD1 (6 bases). Sequencing used PBMCs, obtained after 24 months of ibrutinib treatment. This clonotype was sampled from a human donor with chronic lymphocytic leukemia. DNA for the CDR3: TGTGCCAGCAGCGACCAGGGGTATGGCTACACCTTC. It yields the protein CASSDQGYGYTF.